Listed below are T cell receptor beta chains from one sample, sequenced in a study of monozygotic twins with inflammatory bowel disease. TCRdb reanalyzed the 5' RACE reads, giving one entry per CDR3 protein sequence and no DNA. The sample table includes about 380,000 distinct CDR3 sequences. Sequencing used blood. The receptors originated from a human donor with ulcerative colitis or Crohn's disease, or a healthy co-twin of an affected twin (not recorded which). Each CDR3 is given with its conserved first and last residue.

>TRBJ2-6|TRBV3-1
CASSQVTDLALAGANVLTF
>TRBJ2-3|TRBV5-1
CASSLEGGPTDTQYF
>TRBJ2-1|TRBV6-2/TRBV6-3
CASSLDLGGAYNEQFF
>TRBJ2-3|TRBV5-4
CASSSPFAGRSLTQYF
>TRBJ2-4|TRBV7-9
CASSLLLGGLGIQYF
>TRBJ2-7|TRBV28
CASSPSKGAWEQYF
>TRBJ2-7|TRBV6-1
CASRTGPANFNYEQYF
>TRBJ1-2|TRBV7-9
CASTTLSGAYGYTF
>TRBJ2-1|TRBV29-1
CSVGNPPSGYNEQFF
>TRBJ2-3|TRBV20-1
CSARDGTSYTQYF
>TRBJ2-1|TRBV11-1
CASSPTQRRGDLSYNEQFF
>TRBJ1-4|TRBV25-1
CASSALRQTTNEKLFF
>TRBJ2-3|TRBV6-5
CASREETDTQYF
>TRBJ2-1|TRBV9
CASSPHQSVYEQFF
>TRBJ2-5|TRBV7-9
CASSLVPGTHQETQYF
>TRBJ1-3|TRBV4-2
CASSQGFVEGRDTIYF
>TRBJ2-1|TRBV5-1
CASSLNPLGVSSYNEQFF
>TRBJ1-2|TRBV7-6
CASSLSRVDGYTF
>TRBJ2-3|TRBV9
CASSPLWVREITDTQYF
>TRBJ1-2|TRBV6-6
CASSYSPENYGYTF
>TRBJ2-2|TRBV5-4
CASSSSDRRITGELFF
>TRBJ1-1|TRBV20-1
CSARVGGRGTEAFF
>TRBJ2-7|TRBV12-3/TRBV12-4
CASSLPRDSDSYEQYF
>TRBJ2-7|TRBV20-1
CSARDTGTANYEQYF
>TRBJ2-6|TRBV7-2
CASTKGGSGANVLTF
>TRBJ1-1|TRBV4-3
CASSPWTNTEAFF
>TRBJ2-7|TRBV14
CASSQDTSYEQYF
>TRBJ2-3|TRBV7-6
CASSLLFSGGATDTQYF
>TRBJ2-1|TRBV7-7
CASSPPGPGNEQFF
>TRBJ1-6|TRBV30
CAWSVSRGGSPLHF
>TRBJ1-1|TRBV19
CASSRRDRDTEAFF
>TRBJ1-2|TRBV19
CASRQSLTESIYGYTF
>TRBJ2-3|TRBV20-1
CSASSGSTDTQYF
>TRBJ2-5|TRBV20-1
CSARDRLGRETQYF
>TRBJ2-1|TRBV27
CASSPHPGTNNEQFF
>TRBJ2-1|TRBV6-2/TRBV6-3
CASSRLRTSADNEQFF
>TRBJ2-2|TRBV29-1
CSVSVRLNTGELFF
>TRBJ1-2|TRBV7-6
CASSLIVVASYGYTF
>TRBJ2-7|TRBV5-1
CASSKDRRIYEQYF
>TRBJ2-1|TRBV7-3
CASSLGLYNEQFF
>TRBJ2-7|TRBV3-1
CASSHSSPSEQYF
>TRBJ2-2|TRBV9
CASSVAKAGGRGELFF
>TRBJ2-7|TRBV2
CASSEVRTGRYEQYF
>TRBJ1-5|TRBV19
CASSIRGLDQPQHF
>TRBJ2-7|TRBV12-3/TRBV12-4
CASSWDISYEQYF
>TRBJ1-1|TRBV29-1
CSGDEGEGTEAFF
>TRBJ2-7|TRBV3-1
CASSPGQGDTYEQYF
>TRBJ2-2|TRBV11-2
CASSAQQGTNTGELFF
>TRBJ1-3|TRBV20-1
CSALRGASGNTIYF